Sequencing of this TCR beta chain was carried out in a study of CD8 T cells in ankylosing spondylitis. There are a few counts of this clonotype. Looked up from germline, CDR1 is ENHRY and CDR2 is SYGVKD. V was clipped by 10 bases and J by 4 bases; unmatched bases: 13. The CDR3 spans 14 residues. Using its own MiXCR run on the 5' RACE reads, TCRdb lists one record per CDR3 protein. The sample includes 190,000 or so distinct CDR3 sequences, around 13% of them seen just once. Sequenced material: blood, either unsorted or a sorted T cell fraction (not recorded which). This TCR came from a male donor with ankylosing spondylitis or in good health (not recorded which). The gene calls are TRBV10-3 and TRBJ2-7; 7 nucleotides agree with TRBD1. CDR3 region: CATLEGAMRYEQYF. The DNA of the CDR3 is TGTGCCACCCTTGAGGGGGCCATGCGGTACGAGCAGTACTTC.